This T cell receptor beta chain was found in a study of Ad26.COV2.S vaccination and SARS-CoV-2 variants (dated by TCRdb to the early 2020s). About the study as a whole: Donors in the vaccine arm were drawn from COV1001, a multicentre, randomized, double-blind, placebo-controlled phase I-IIa trial testing Ad26.COV2.S in healthy adults. Dosing of Ad26.COV2.S was intramuscular, at either 5x10^10 or 1x10^11 viral particles, delivered as one shot or as two shots spaced 56 days apart. The specificity and breadth of SARS-CoV-2-reactive T cell receptors after Ad26.COV2.S vaccination were assessed by TCRbeta repertoire sequencing. A total of roughly 32 samples were included in the TCR-sequenced set, comprising some 20 Ad26.COV2.S vaccine recipients, 5 placebo recipients and 8 SARS-CoV-2 convalescent individuals. Trial participants were randomized into five groups of five: low-dose or high-dose Ad26.COV2.S given once or twice, or placebo on both occasions. Throughout the experiments and outcome assessment, investigators stayed blinded to trial group allocation.

The germline ends are 12 bases apart after V is trimmed by 6 bases and J by 7 bases. Inclusive of the bounding cysteine and phenylalanine, the CDR3 is 12 residues long. The CDR3 DNA has 36 bases and is translated from base 1. According to the germline V gene, CDR1 reads LGHNT and CDR2 reads FRNRAP. Overall study results and their limits: Non-spike TCR breadth was comparable between vaccine and placebo recipients, consistent with the vaccine containing only spike. The authors noted that the TCR breadth and depth analyses may have underestimated total T cell responses. Compared with placebo recipients, Ad26.COV2.S recipients showed higher spike-specific TCR breadth (P = 0.0014). After vaccination, spike-specific CD8+ and CD4+ T cell responses were reported to show substantial breadth. The study was not powered for comparison of responses between vaccine doses or regimens.

About this clone itself: Its target antigen remains unknown. One base away there is no much larger clone; base qualities are not given.

The treatment or condition label, read with the paper, signifies: 15 to 20 received Ad26.COV2.S at low or high dose, single or two shots; 5 received placebo; per-sample allocation not given. For vaccine and placebo recipients, repertoires were sequenced using samples collected on day 63 after the first injection. In Cohort 1b, about 25 adults aged 18-55 years were enrolled at a single site in Boston, USA, between 29 July and 7 August 2020. As a vaccine, Ad26.COV2.S was a replication-incompetent adenovirus type 26 vector that expressed a prefusion-stabilized SARS-CoV-2 spike protein derived from the original Wuhan strain. TCRbeta CDR3 regions were sequenced with the immunoSEQ Assay. After extraction, genomic DNA underwent amplification by bias-controlled multiplex PCR, followed by high-throughput sequencing. As for the original processing: To quantify the absolute abundance of every unique TCRbeta CDR3 region, sequences were collapsed and filtered. T cell fraction was estimated by normalization of TCRbeta template counts to usable DNA, with usable DNA being measured through amplification of reference genes present in all nucleated cells. Repertoire TCRs were annotated as SARS-CoV-2-specific by exact matching of V gene, CDR3 amino acid sequence and J gene to a known reactive TCR set. The reference SARS-CoV-2 TCR set was obtained from MIRA and was filtered for enrichment in COVID-19-positive ImmuneCODE repertoires, whereby public or cross-reactive TCRs were removed. Drawing on the MIRA antigens, annotated TCRs were analysed further at the level of specific ORF or position within ORF. Breadth was defined as the number of annotated unique rearrangements divided by the total number of unique productive rearrangements, and depth was defined as the summed frequency of the annotated unique rearrangements. Two-sided Wilcoxon rank-sum tests were used to compare TCR breadth between groups. The table was pulled from immuneACCESS by TCRdb, which kept in-frame rearrangements only. Such tables lose some clones; where checked, under half of the loss comes from unresolved V genes, and the rest has no known cause. The V and J calls and the clone size are those of that table, but D and trimming were determined from the DNA. The sample table holds 450,000 to 550,000 clones, of which nearly 90% were seen once. The ten biggest clones cover more than 1.5% of the sample.

The sequence was obtained from a person between 18 and 59 years old who received the Ad26.COV2.S COVID-19 vaccine or a placebo. This specimen was peripheral blood, taken in a trial of Ad26.COV2.S vaccine versus placebo. The V gene is TRBV12-5 and the J gene is TRBJ1-1; there is no confident call for the D gene. The DNA sequence is TGTGCTAGTGGCTTCGACACATTTGAAGCTTTCTTT. Translated, it reads CASGFDTFEAFF.